These T cell receptor beta chains were read from a single sample in a study of human T cells and chemical hapten exposure. TCRdb redid the calling of the RACE reads with MiXCR, one entry per CDR3 protein. The sample has under 150,000 distinct CDR3 sequences, 9.5% to 13% seen once. Specimen: whole blood, collected in connection with sensitization to the hapten diphenylcyclopropenone (DPC). The receptors shown here come from a woman aged 45-65 years with alopecia areata. Some clones in this sample may be carry-over from other donors' samples. The conserved cysteine and the conserved F or W are not part of the CDR3 here. Each record gives: V gene, J gene, CDR3 protein.

TRBV12-3/TRBV12-4,TRBJ1-6,ASSYGGEVNSPLH
TRBV19,TRBJ1-1,ASSGSDSMNTEAF
TRBV18,TRBJ2-7,ASSPEGAGYEQY
TRBV18,TRBJ1-4,ASSPLLRRTGDEKLF
TRBV28,TRBJ1-1,ASSQGTLLEAF
TRBV11-2,TRBJ2-5,ASSSRETQY
TRBV28,TRBJ2-3,ASSSQGHTDTQY
TRBV12-3/TRBV12-4,TRBJ2-1,ASSRYNEQF
TRBV6-2/TRBV6-3,TRBJ1-1,ASKDSTEAF
TRBV11-2,TRBJ2-3,ASTLGGLDTQY
TRBV13,TRBJ2-3,ASSFGLAGADTQY
TRBV7-2,TRBJ2-3,ASKAAGTDTQY
TRBV18,TRBJ2-1,ASSIYRSGLSNEQF
TRBV11-2,TRBJ2-1,ASSAIGASSYNEQF
TRBV28,TRBJ1-1,AARMNTEAF
TRBV29-1,TRBJ2-1,SAGLAGGGEQF
TRBV7-2,TRBJ2-6,ASSFNSGANVLT
TRBV29-1,TRBJ2-7,SVEGLGTEGFYEQY
TRBV10-3,TRBJ1-3,AISRGSEDTIY
TRBV28,TRBJ1-5,ASSFGQGIGQPQH
TRBV5-1,TRBJ2-3,ASSLELAGSTQY
TRBV12-3/TRBV12-4,TRBJ2-1,ASNPRTAEQF
TRBV28,TRBJ1-4,ASLSPGQGEKLF
TRBV10-2,TRBJ2-2,ASQRSGVNTGELF
TRBV28,TRBJ1-5,ASSLRRKPQH
TRBV20-1,TRBJ2-5,SASPKETQY
TRBV5-1,TRBJ2-6,ARSFAGANVLT
TRBV28,TRBJ2-1,ATFGQGTYNEQF
TRBV28,TRBJ1-6,ASNVEDNSPLH
TRBV12-3/TRBV12-4,TRBJ2-5,ASSYGGWKETQY
TRBV18,TRBJ2-3,ASSGYTDTQY
TRBV27,TRBJ2-7,ASSTTGLRQH
TRBV28,TRBJ2-7,ASGLTGGQY
TRBV18,TRBJ2-7,ASSPLSLRANEQY
TRBV6-2/TRBV6-3,TRBJ2-2,ASNLAGVTGELF
TRBV5-1,TRBJ2-6,ASSGTGVSGANVLT
TRBV6-2/TRBV6-3,TRBJ2-7,ASSWTGGPYEQY
TRBV3-1,TRBJ1-1,ASTQGTQNTEAF
TRBV28,TRBJ2-4,ASSIKENIQY
TRBV28,TRBJ2-7,ASSLPSGRDEQY
TRBV20-1,TRBJ2-7,SARQPGLYEQY
TRBV7-6,TRBJ2-2,ASSAGGLVPGELF
TRBV18,TRBJ2-4,ASSPGQAIQY
TRBV15,TRBJ1-2,ATSRDEGDLNYGYT
TRBV6-2/TRBV6-3,TRBJ1-6,ASRPRTGEISPLH
TRBV21-1,TRBJ2-5,ASSKWEVAGAQETQY
TRBV7-9,TRBJ1-1,ASSPRNIGTGEAF
TRBV7-6,TRBJ2-5,ASSLGLAGQETQY
TRBV4-1,TRBJ2-2,ASSQDTGELF
TRBV10-1,TRBJ1-2,ARGPGYGYT
TRBV6-2/TRBV6-3,TRBJ1-5,ASSRSRNQPQH
TRBV2,TRBJ2-1,ASNRDRENEQF
TRBV4-3,TRBJ1-2,ASSQDLGQSLGGYT
TRBV4-1,TRBJ2-1,ASSQAVLARANEQF
TRBV6-2/TRBV6-3,TRBJ2-7,ASSKSGVSYEQY
TRBV29-1,TRBJ2-7,SVEDFGSPYEQY
TRBV29-1,TRBJ1-1,SVGQGGEAF